Included here is one TCR beta chain sequence, with context. What it recognizes is unknown. Method: immunoSEQ multiplex PCR; TCRdb's copy keeps in-frame clones and lacks some. The sample carries approximately 100,000 clones, roughly nine tenths recorded once. The data were taken from a study of T cell responses to AZD1222 COVID-19 vaccine. Regarding the study as a whole: Spike-spanning, vaccine-associated CD4 TCRs were dominant at 160-218 and 743-854. White British people made up most donors, females outnumbered males, and clonal diversity was possibly underestimated.

CDR1 and CDR2 from the germline V gene are SEHNR and FQNEAQ (reference sequence). The V gene lost 1 base and the J gene lost 0 bases, with 7 bases spanning the gap. The CDR3 covers 14 residues. The sample in question was peripheral blood, obtained on day 0 of AZD1222 vaccination. J is TRBJ2-7 and V is TRBV7-9; the D gene is possibly TRBD1 (5 bases). This sequence originates from an adult in good health. This CDR3 is CASSLGQFSYEQYF. CDR3 DNA: TGTGCCAGCAGCTTAGGACAGTTCTCCTACGAGCAGTACTTC.